A selection of T cell receptor beta chains follows, all from one sample in a study. TCRdb reprocessed the 5' RACE reads with MiXCR, giving one entry per CDR3 protein. The sample includes 6,500 to 9,000 distinct CDR3 sequences, 68% of them seen just once. The sequenced material came from tumor-infiltrating naive CD4+ T cells sorted from the breast tumor. The origin of the receptors is a female donor with breast cancer. Each CDR3 is given with its conserved first and last residue. The D gene is left open where the match is weak. Clone size, where shown, is once, few, many, or a class for clones that have expanded.

D | J | V | size | DNA | CDR3
. | TRBJ1-1 | TRBV11-2 | few | TGTGCCAGCAGCTTAGAATTTGCCGGCGCTGAAGCTTTCTTT | CASSLEFAGAEAFF
TRBD1 | TRBJ2-1 | TRBV7-2 | few | TGTGCCAGCAGCCTAGGACAGGGCTCCTACAATGAGCAGTTCTTC | CASSLGQGSYNEQFF
TRBD1 | TRBJ2-2 | TRBV4-1 | . | TGCGCCAGCAGCCAAGATCCACAGGGGGCGCAGGACAACAGGGAGCTGTTTTTT | CASSQDPQGAQDNRELFF
. | TRBJ2-4 | TRBV29-1 | . | TGCAGCGTTCGTACAGCCTTGGATGCCAAAAACATTCAGTACTTC | CSVRTALDAKNIQYF
. | TRBJ2-5 | TRBV6-5 | . | TGTGCCAGCAGTTTGGGGTTTAAAGAGACCCAGTACTTC | CASSLGFKETQYF
. | TRBJ1-5 | TRBV10-1 | . | TGCGCCAGCAGGTTACAGCATAGCAATCAGCCCCAGCATTTT | CASRLQHSNQPQHF
TRBD2 | TRBJ2-2 | TRBV12-3/TRBV12-4 | . | TGTGCCAGCAGTCTCGGACTAGCGGGACCCACCGGGGAGCTGTTTTTT | CASSLGLAGPTGELFF
. | TRBJ1-1 | TRBV6-5 | few | TGTGCCAGCAGGAGGGCCATGAACACTGAAGCTTTCTTT | CASRRAMNTEAFF
. | TRBJ2-1 | TRBV19 | once | TGTGCCAGTAGTATATTTTCTGGACCGAACAATGAGCAGTTCTTC | CASSIFSGPNNEQFF
TRBD2 | TRBJ2-6 | TRBV20-1 | . | TGCAGTGCACCCGCGGGGGGTAACTCTGGGGCCAACGTCCTGACTTTC | CSAPAGGNSGANVLTF
. | TRBJ2-7 | TRBV5-6 | once | TGTGCCAGCAGCTCGGCAGGGCGTGCGGACGAGCAGTACTTC | CASSSAGRADEQYF
TRBD2 | TRBJ2-3 | TRBV20-1 | few | TGCAGTGCTAGAACAGGACTAGCGGGGGTGCCTAGCACAGATACGCAGTATTTT | CSARTGLAGVPSTDTQYF
. | TRBJ2-5 | TRBV20-1 | . | TGCAGTGCTAGTCGGACCGACGTCGGAAGCCAGTACTTC | CSASRTDVGSQYF
TRBD2 | TRBJ2-7 | TRBV20-1 | . | TGCAGTGCAGATATAGCGGGAGGGCCGTACGAGCAGTACTTC | CSADIAGGPYEQYF
. | TRBJ2-2 | TRBV7-7 | . | TGTGCTAGCAGCTTAATGGCCAGCGACACCGGGGAGCTGTTTTTT | CASSLMASDTGELFF
TRBD2 | TRBJ2-3 | TRBV5-4 | . | TGTGCCAGCAGCCGCGGGAGTACAGATACGCAGTATTTT | CASSRGSTDTQYF
. | TRBJ2-3 | TRBV11-2 | . | TGTGCCAGCAGCTCCACCGGTTATACGCAGTATTTT | CASSSTGYTQYF
. | TRBJ1-1 | TRBV20-1 | . | TGCAGTGCTAAAAGATCAGGGTCTCCGATCCCGAACACTGAAGCTTTCTTT | CSAKRSGSPIPNTEAFF
. | TRBJ1-1 | TRBV12-3/TRBV12-4 | . | TGTGCCAGCAGTCCAGGGATTTACACTGAAGCTTTCTTT | CASSPGIYTEAFF
TRBD1 | TRBJ1-1 | TRBV6-1 | once | TGTGCCAGCAATGGGGGACAGGCGTTAAACACTGAAGCTTTCTTT | CASNGGQALNTEAFF
. | TRBJ2-7 | TRBV20-1 | . | TGCAGTGCTCGGGAAAGCTCCTACGAGCAGTACTTC | CSARESSYEQYF
. | TRBJ2-7 | TRBV18 | . | TGTGCCAGCTCACCGGACGGCTACGAGCAGTACTTC | CASSPDGYEQYF
TRBD1 | TRBJ2-3 | TRBV5-1 | . | TGCGCCAGCAGCTTGCTAGGGACAGGGATTATGTTCGGCACAGATACGCAGTATTTT | CASSLLGTGIMFGTDTQYF
. | TRBJ1-3 | TRBV5-1 | . | TGCGCCAGCAGCCAGGACAGTGGAAACACCATATATTTT | CASSQDSGNTIYF
. | TRBJ2-4 | TRBV5-1 | . | TGCGCCAGCAGCTTGGAGGGAAACCTAAAAAACATTCAGTACTTC | CASSLEGNLKNIQYF
. | TRBJ2-7 | TRBV11-2 | . | TGTGCCAGCAGCTTCTTTGGAGAATACGAGCAGTACTTC | CASSFFGEYEQYF
. | TRBJ2-3 | TRBV20-1 | . | TGCAGTGCCCGTTTGCAGGGGAGGGCAGATACGCAGTATTTT | CSARLQGRADTQYF
TRBD2 | TRBJ2-1 | TRBV7-7 | . | TGTGCTAGCAGCTTGGGGACTAGCGGGAGTAATGAGCAGTTCTTC | CASSLGTSGSNEQFF
. | TRBJ1-6 | TRBV27 | . | TGTGCCAGCAGTTTATCGAGGGATTCACCCCTCCACTTT | CASSLSRDSPLHF
. | TRBJ2-2 | TRBV4-1 | . | TGCGCCAGCAGCCAAGATCAACCTTCGAACACCGGGGAGCTGTTTTTT | CASSQDQPSNTGELFF
. | TRBJ2-2 | TRBV5-1 | . | TGCGCCAGCAGCTTAGGGACAATCAACACCGGGGAGCTGTTTTTT | CASSLGTINTGELFF
TRBD2 | TRBJ2-5 | TRBV7-2 | few | TGTGCCAGCGGGCGGGGGGCCAGCGGGGAGACCCAGTACTTC | CASGRGASGETQYF
. | TRBJ2-5 | TRBV5-1 | few | TGCGCCAGCAGCCTCCAGGCGCACCAAGAGACCCAGTACTTC | CASSLQAHQETQYF
. | TRBJ1-2 | TRBV5-5 | few | TGTGCCAGCAGCCGGGACCTCCAAAACTATGGCTACACCTTC | CASSRDLQNYGYTF
TRBD1 | TRBJ2-7 | TRBV20-1 | . | TGCAGTGCTACGGACAGGGTCCTAGGCGAGCAGTACTTC | CSATDRVLGEQYF
TRBD1 | TRBJ1-1 | TRBV20-1 | . | TGCAGTGCTATATGGGACAGGGGGAACACTGAAGCTTTCTTT | CSAIWDRGNTEAFF
. | TRBJ2-4 | TRBV6-6 | . | TGTGCCAGCAGTTACGTGACTAGTGGGGTAGTTGGAAACATTCAGTACTTC | CASSYVTSGVVGNIQYF
TRBD1 | TRBJ2-1 | TRBV11-3 | . | TGTGCCAGCAGCCCATTGACAGGGGGAAAATATGAGCAGTTCTTC | CASSPLTGGKYEQFF
. | TRBJ1-3 | TRBV5-4 | . | TGTGCCAGCAGCTTGGCATCCGGAAACACCATATATTTT | CASSLASGNTIYF
. | TRBJ2-3 | TRBV12-3/TRBV12-4 | . | TGTGCCAGCATGGAGAGCACAGATACGCAGTATTTT | CASMESTDTQYF
. | TRBJ2-7 | TRBV5-1 | . | TGCGCCAGCAGCTTGGGAGGGGTCGGTTCCCACGAGCAGTACTTC | CASSLGGVGSHEQYF
. | TRBJ2-3 | TRBV27 | few | TGTGCCAGCAGTTTTCTCGTCGGGGGCACAGATACGCAGTATTTT | CASSFLVGGTDTQYF
TRBD2 | TRBJ2-3 | TRBV5-4 | few | TGTGCCAGCCGCGGGGGGACTAGCGGAGTGACAAGCACAGATACGCAGTATTTT | CASRGGTSGVTSTDTQYF
. | TRBJ1-5 | TRBV20-1 | . | TGCAGTGCTAGAGATACTCAGCCCCAGCATTTT | CSARDTQPQHF
TRBD1 | TRBJ2-2 | TRBV7-2 | . | TGTGCCAGCAGCTTGAAAGGACAGGGGGCCGGGGAGCTGTTTTTT | CASSLKGQGAGELFF
. | TRBJ2-1 | TRBV15 | . | TGTGCCACCAGCAGAGATTTGGGGTCTCTGAGCTCCTACAATGAGCAGTTCTTC | CATSRDLGSLSSYNEQFF
TRBD1 | TRBJ2-3 | TRBV7-2 | . | TGTGCCAGCAGCTTTTCCTCCCTCCTACAGGGGAAGGATACGCAGTATTTT | CASSFSSLLQGKDTQYF
TRBD2 | TRBJ2-1 | TRBV20-1 | . | TGCAGTGCTAGAGATAAGGGACTAGCGGAAGGGCCGTTGGCCTACAATGAGCAGTTCTTC | CSARDKGLAEGPLAYNEQFF
TRBD1 | TRBJ1-5 | TRBV20-1 | . | TGCAGTGCTAGAGACACCGGACAGGGGAGGAATCAGCCCCAGCATTTT | CSARDTGQGRNQPQHF